This T cell receptor beta chain was captured in a study of regulatory T cells in long-lasting Graves disease. Whole-study context: By definition, persistent Graves' disease involved antithyroid drugs for over 5 years alongside positive TSH receptor antibodies.

With 5 bases clipped from V and 4 bases from J, the junction kept 7 bases outside the gene matches. This CDR3 is built from 14 residues. Building of the TCR beta libraries involved iRepertoire HTBI primers and Arm-PCR of CDR3 regions. MiXCR, applied by TCRdb to the multiplex PCR reads, yields one record per CDR3 protein. In the table there are 400,000 to 500,000 distinct CDR3 sequences, roughly a fifth of which are singletons. This clonotype was picked up many times. Time point defined: persistent/refractory GD, antithyroid drugs over 5 years with positive TRAb. PBMCs were the source of the RNA used for TCR sequencing.

This clonotype was obtained from a female donor with Graves disease. The source was peripheral blood mononuclear cells (PBMCs), collected when the disease was refractory, from a patient treated with antithyroid drugs. V usage is TRBV12-3 or TRBV12-4 and J usage is TRBJ1-1; 7 nucleotides agree with TRBD1. As DNA, the CDR3 is TGTGCCAGCAGTCCGACAGGGTTGAGCACTGAAGCTTTCTTT. Residues: CASSPTGLSTEAFF.